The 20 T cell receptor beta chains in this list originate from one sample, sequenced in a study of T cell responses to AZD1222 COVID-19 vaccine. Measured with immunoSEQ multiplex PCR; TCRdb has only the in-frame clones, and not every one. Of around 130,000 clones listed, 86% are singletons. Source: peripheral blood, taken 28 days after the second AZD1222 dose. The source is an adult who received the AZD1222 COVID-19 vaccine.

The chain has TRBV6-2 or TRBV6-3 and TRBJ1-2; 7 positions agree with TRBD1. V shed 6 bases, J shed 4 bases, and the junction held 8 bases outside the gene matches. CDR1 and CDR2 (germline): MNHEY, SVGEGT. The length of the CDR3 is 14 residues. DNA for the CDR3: TGTGCCAGCAGCCAAACCGGGACAGCCTATGGCTACACCTTC. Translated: CASSQTGTAYGYTF.

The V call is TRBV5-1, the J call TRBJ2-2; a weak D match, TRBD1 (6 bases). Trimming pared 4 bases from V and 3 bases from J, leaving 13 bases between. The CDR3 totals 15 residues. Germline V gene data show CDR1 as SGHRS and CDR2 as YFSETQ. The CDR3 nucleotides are TGCGCCAGCAGCACCAGGGGTAGAGACACCGGGGAGCTGTTTTTT. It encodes CASSTRGRDTGELFF.

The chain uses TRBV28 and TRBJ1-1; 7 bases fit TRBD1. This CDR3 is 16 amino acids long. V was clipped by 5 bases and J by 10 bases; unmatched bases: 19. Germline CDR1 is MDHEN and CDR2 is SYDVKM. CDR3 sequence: CASSPISGQSLNGAFF. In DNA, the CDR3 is TGTGCCAGCAGTCCTATTTCGGGACAGTCACTTAACGGAGCTTTCTTT.

The CDR3 nucleotides are TGTGCCAGCAGCTCAGATTCCGGACAGGGGGCACTTTATGGCTACACCTTC. It is translated as CASSSDSGQGALYGYTF. The chain links TRBV7-8 to TRBJ1-2; TRBD1 matches 11 bases. V was pared by 4 bases and J by 5 bases, with 12 bases of the junction left unmatched. Per germline, CDR1 SGHVS and CDR2 FQNEAQ. CDR3 size: 17 residues.

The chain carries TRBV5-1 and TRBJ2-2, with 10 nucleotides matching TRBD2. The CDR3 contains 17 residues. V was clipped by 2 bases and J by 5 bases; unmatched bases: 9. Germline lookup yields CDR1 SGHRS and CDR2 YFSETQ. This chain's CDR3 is CASSFNLAGVPTGELFF. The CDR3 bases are TGCGCCAGCAGCTTCAATCTAGCGGGGGTACCTACCGGGGAGCTGTTTTTT.

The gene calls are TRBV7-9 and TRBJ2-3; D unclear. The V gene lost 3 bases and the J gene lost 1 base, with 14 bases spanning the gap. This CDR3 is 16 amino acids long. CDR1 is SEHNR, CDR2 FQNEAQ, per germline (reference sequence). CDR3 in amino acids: CASSFARPDGTDTQYF. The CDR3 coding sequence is TGTGCCAGCAGCTTCGCCCGACCAGATGGCACAGATACGCAGTATTTT.

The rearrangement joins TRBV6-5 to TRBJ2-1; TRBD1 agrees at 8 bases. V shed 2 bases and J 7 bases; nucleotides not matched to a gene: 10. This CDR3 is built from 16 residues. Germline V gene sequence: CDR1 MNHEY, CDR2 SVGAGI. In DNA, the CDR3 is TGTGCCAGCAGTTACGAGGCGGGACAGGCAGGGAATGAGCAGTTCTTC. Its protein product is CASSYEAGQAGNEQFF.

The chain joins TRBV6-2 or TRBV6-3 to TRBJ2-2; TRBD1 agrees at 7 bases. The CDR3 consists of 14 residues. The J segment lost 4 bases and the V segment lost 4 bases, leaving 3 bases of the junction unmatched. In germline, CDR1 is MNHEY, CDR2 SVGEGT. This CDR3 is CASSLTGATGELFF. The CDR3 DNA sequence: TGTGCCAGCAGTTTAACAGGGGCCACCGGGGAGCTGTTTTTT.

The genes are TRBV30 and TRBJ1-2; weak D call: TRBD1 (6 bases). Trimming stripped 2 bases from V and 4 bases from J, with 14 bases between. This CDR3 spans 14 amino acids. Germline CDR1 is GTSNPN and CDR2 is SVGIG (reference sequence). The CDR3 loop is CAWSLPRGRYGYTF. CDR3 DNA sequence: TGTGCCTGGAGTTTGCCCAGGGGACGCTATGGCTACACCTTC.

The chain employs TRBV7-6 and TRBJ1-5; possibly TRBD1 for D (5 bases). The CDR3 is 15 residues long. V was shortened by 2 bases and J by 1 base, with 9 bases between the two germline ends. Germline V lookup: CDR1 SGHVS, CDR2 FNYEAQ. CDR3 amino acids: CASSLRGGSNQPQHF. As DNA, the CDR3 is TGTGCCAGCAGCTTACGGGGGGGAAGCAATCAGCCCCAGCATTTT.

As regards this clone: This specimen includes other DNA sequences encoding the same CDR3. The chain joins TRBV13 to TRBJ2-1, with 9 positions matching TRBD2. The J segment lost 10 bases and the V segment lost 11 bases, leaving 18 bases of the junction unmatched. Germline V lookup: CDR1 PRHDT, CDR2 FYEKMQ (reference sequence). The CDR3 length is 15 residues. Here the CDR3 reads CARRPRGGGSKEQFF. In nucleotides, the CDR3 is TGTGCCCGCCGGCCGCGGGGGGGCGGGAGTAAAGAGCAGTTCTTC. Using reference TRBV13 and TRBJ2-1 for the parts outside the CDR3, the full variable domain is AAGVIQSPRHLIKEKRETATLKCYPIPRHDTVYWYQQGPGQDPQFLISFYEKMQSDKGSIPDRFSAQQFSDYHSELNMSSLELGDSALYFCARRPRGGGSKEQFFGPGTRLTVL.

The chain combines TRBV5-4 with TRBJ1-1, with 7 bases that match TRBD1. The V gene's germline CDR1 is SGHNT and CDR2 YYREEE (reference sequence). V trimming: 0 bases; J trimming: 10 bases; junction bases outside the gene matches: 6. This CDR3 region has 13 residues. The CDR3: CASSLDQGVGAFF. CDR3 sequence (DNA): TGTGCCAGCAGCTTGGATCAGGGGGTGGGAGCTTTCTTT.

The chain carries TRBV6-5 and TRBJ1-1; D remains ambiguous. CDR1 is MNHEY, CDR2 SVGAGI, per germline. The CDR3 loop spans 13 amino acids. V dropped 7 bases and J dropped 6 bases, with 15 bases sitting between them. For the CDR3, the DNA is TGTGCCAGCAAACCCACTGGGCGATCTGAAGCTTTCTTT. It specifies CASKPTGRSEAFF.

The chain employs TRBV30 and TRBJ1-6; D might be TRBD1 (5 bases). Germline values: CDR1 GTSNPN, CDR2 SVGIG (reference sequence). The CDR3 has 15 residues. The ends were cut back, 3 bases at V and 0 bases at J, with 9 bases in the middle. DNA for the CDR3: TGTGCCTGGAGCACAACAGGCTCCTATAATTCACCCCTCCACTTT. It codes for CAWSTTGSYNSPLHF.

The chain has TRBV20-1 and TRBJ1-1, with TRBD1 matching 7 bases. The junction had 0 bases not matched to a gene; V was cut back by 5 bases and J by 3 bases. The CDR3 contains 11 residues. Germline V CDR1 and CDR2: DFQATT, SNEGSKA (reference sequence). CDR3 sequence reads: CSADRDTEAFF. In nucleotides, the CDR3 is TGCAGTGCTGACAGGGACACTGAAGCTTTCTTT.

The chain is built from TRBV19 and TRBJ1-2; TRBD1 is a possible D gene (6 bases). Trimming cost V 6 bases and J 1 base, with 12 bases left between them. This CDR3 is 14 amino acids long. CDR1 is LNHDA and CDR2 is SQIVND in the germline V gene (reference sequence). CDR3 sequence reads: CASREQGFNYGYTF. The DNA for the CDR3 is TGTGCCAGTAGAGAACAGGGCTTTAACTATGGCTACACCTTC.

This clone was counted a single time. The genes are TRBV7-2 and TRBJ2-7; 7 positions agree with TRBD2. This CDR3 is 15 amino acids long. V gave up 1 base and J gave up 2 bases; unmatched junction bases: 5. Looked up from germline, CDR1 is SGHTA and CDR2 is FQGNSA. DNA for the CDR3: TGTGCCAGCAGCTTAGGGGGGGGTGCCCCCTACGAGCAGTACTTC. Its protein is CASSLGGGAPYEQYF.

CDR3 sequence: CASSLFGLWGNQPQHF. The DNA of the CDR3 is TGTGCCAGCAGCTTGTTCGGTTTGTGGGGCAATCAGCCCCAGCATTTT. The rearrangement uses TRBV5-6 and TRBJ1-5, with no clear D. V dropped 1 base and J dropped 2 bases, with 13 bases sitting between them. CDR3 length: 16 amino acids. Germline V gives CDR1 SGHDT, CDR2 YYEEEE.

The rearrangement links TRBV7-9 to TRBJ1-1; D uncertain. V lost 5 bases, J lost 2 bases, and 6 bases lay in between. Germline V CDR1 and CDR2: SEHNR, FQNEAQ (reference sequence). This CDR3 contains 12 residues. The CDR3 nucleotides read TGTGCCAGCAGCAGGAGAAACACTGAAGCTTTCTTT. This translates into CASSRRNTEAFF.

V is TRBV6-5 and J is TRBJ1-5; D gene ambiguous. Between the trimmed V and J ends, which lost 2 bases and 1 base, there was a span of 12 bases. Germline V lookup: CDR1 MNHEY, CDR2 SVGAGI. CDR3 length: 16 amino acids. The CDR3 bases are TGTGCCAGCAGTTACGGAGGGCTCGGGAGCAATCAGCCCCAGCATTTT. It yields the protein CASSYGGLGSNQPQHF.